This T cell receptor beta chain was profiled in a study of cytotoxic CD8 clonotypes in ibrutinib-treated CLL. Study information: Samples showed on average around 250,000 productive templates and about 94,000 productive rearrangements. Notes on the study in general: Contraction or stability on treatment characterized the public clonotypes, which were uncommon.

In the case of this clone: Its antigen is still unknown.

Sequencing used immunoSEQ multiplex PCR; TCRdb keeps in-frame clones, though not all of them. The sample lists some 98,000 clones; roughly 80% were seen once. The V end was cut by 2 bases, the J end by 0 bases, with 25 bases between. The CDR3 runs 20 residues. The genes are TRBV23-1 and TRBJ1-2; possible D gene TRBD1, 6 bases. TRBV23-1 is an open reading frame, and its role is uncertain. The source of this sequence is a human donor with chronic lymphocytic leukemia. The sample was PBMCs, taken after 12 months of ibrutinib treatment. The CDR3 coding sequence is TGCGCCAGCAGTCAAGACGCATCCGGGACAAGACGTGAAGCTAACTATGGCTACACCTTC. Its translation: CASSQDASGTRREANYGYTF.